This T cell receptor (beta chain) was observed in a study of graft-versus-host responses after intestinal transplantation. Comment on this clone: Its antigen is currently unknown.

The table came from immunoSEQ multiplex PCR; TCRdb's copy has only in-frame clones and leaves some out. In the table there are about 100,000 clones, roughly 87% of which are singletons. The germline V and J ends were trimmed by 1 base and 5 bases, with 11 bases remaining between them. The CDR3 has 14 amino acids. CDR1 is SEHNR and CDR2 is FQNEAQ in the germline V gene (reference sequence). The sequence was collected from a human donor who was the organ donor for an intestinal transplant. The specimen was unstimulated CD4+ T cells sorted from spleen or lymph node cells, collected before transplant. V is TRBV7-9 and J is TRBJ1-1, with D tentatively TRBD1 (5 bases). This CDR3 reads CASSLGGTATEAFF. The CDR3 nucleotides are TGTGCCAGCAGCTTAGGAGGGACGGCTACTGAAGCTTTCTTT.